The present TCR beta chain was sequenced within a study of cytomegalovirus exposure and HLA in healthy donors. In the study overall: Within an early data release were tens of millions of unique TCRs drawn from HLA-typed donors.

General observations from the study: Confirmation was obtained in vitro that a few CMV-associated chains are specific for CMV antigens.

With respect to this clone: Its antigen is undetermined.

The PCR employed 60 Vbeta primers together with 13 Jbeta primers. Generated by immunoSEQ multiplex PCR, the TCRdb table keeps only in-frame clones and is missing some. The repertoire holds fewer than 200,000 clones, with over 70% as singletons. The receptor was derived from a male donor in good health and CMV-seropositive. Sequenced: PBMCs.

The CDR3 DNA sequence: TGTGCCAGCAGCAGAACCCCCTTACAGGGGTTAGTAGCTAATGAAAAACTGTTTTTT. This translates into CASSRTPLQGLVANEKLFF. The rearrangement links TRBV5-4 to TRBJ1-4, with 7 bases fitting TRBD1. Trimming removed 4 bases from V and 3 bases from J; junction bases left unmatched: 18. Germline V gene data show CDR1 as SGHNT and CDR2 as YYREEE (reference sequence). CDR3 length: 19 residues.